This entry describes one T cell receptor (beta chain). This entry comes from a study of blood T cell repertoires in COVID-19. Libraries were prepared by immunoSEQ multiplex PCR; TCRdb keeps only in-frame clonotypes and omits some of them. The table records around 50,000 clones, about 88% of them present only once. V was clipped by 0 bases and J by 8 bases; unmatched bases: 12. The CDR3 extends over 17 amino acids. CDR1 and CDR2 from the germline V gene are SGDLS and YYNGEE. The receptor comes from a man aged 50-59 years with active COVID-19. The chain couples TRBV9 to TRBJ2-3; 10 bases line up with TRBD2. The sample taken for sequencing was peripheral blood. The CDR3 DNA reads as TGTGCCAGCAGCGTAGTGAGCGGGAGGGCCGACACACGTACGCAGTATTTT. This translates into CASSVVSGRADTRTQYF.